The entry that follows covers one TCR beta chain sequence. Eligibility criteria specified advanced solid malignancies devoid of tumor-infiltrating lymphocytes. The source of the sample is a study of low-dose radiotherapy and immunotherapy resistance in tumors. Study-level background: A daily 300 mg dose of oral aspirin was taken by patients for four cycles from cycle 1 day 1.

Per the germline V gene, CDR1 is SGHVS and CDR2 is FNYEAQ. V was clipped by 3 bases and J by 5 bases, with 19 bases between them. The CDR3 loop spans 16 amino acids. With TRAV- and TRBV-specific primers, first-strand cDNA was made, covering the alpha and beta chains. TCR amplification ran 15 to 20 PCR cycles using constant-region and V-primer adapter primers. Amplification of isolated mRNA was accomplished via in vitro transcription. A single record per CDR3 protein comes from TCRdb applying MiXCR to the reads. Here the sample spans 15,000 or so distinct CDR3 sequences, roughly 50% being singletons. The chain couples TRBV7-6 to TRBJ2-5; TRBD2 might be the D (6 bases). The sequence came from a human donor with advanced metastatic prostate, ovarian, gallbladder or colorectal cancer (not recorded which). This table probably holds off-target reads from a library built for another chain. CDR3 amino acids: CASSFPSGAGRETQYF. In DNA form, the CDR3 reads TGTGCCAGCAGCTTCCCCTCCGGGGCAGGGAGGGAGACCCAGTACTTC.